A selection of T cell receptor beta chains follows, all from one sample in a study of shared clonotypes between healthy human individuals. Sequencing used immunoSEQ multiplex PCR; TCRdb keeps in-frame clones, though not all of them. The table has over 2 million clones, about 95% seen once. Specimen: naive CD8+ T cells sorted from blood. All receptors come from a young man in good health. The CDR3 runs from the conserved cysteine through the conserved F or W. A D gene is named only where the DNA matches it firmly. Size is omitted from some rows. Given values are once, few, many or a class for expanded clones.

d_gene | j_gene | v_gene | abundance | CDR3aa | CDR3nt
- | TRBJ2-1 | TRBV2 | once | CASGVVGDNEQFF | TGTGCCAGTGGGGTGGTTGGGGACAATGAGCAGTTCTTC
TRBD2 | TRBJ2-1 | TRBV7-8 | - | CASSFPGLAGINEQFF | TGTGCCAGCAGCTTCCCGGGACTAGCGGGAATTAATGAGCAGTTCTTC
TRBD2 | TRBJ2-7 | TRBV5-5 | - | CASSAGLAEYF | TGTGCCAGCAGCGCTGGACTAGCGGAGTACTTC
TRBD1 | TRBJ1-2 | TRBV6-5 | - | CASSYGQANYGYTF | TGTGCCAGCAGTTACGGACAGGCTAACTATGGCTACACCTTC
- | TRBJ1-1 | TRBV7-3 | - | CASSFDTGPYTEAFF | TGTGCCAGCAGCTTCGATACGGGCCCCTACACTGAAGCTTTCTTT
- | TRBJ2-3 | TRBV28 | - | CASTGLKGTDTQYF | TGTGCCAGCACAGGGTTGAAAGGCACAGATACGCAGTATTTT
TRBD2 | TRBJ2-7 | TRBV7-9 | - | CASSASGTYEQYF | TGTGCCAGCAGCGCTAGCGGGACCTACGAGCAGTACTTC
TRBD1 | TRBJ2-7 | TRBV10-3 | - | CAISEGTGASYEQYF | TGTGCCATCAGTGAGGGGACAGGGGCCAGCTACGAGCAGTACTTC
- | TRBJ2-3 | TRBV5-4 | - | CASSDRLSSEYF | TGTGCCAGCAGTGACCGACTCTCATCGGAGTATTTT
TRBD1 | TRBJ1-6 | TRBV19 | once | CASSIGTGVSALHF | TGTGCCAGTAGTATCGGGACAGGGGTGTCCGCCCTCCACTTT
- | TRBJ2-3 | TRBV4-1 | - | CASSQVGPASTDTQYF | TGCGCCAGCAGCCAAGTCGGTCCCGCTAGCACAGATACGCAGTATTTT
- | TRBJ2-2 | TRBV4-1 | - | CASSQELGNTGELFF | TGCGCCAGCAGCCAAGAGTTGGGGAACACCGGGGAGCTGTTTTTT
TRBD2 | TRBJ2-3 | TRBV13 | - | CASSLGGLAGDADTQYF | TGTGCCAGCAGCTTAGGGGGACTAGCGGGAGACGCAGATACGCAGTATTTT
- | TRBJ2-7 | TRBV13 | - | CASSLSGRPYEQYF | TGTGCCAGCAGCTTATCAGGCAGGCCATACGAGCAGTACTTC
TRBD1 | TRBJ2-7 | TRBV6-5 | - | CASSYRTGGGYEQYF | TGTGCCAGCAGTTACCGGACAGGAGGAGGCTACGAGCAGTACTTC
- | TRBJ2-1 | TRBV6-1 | - | CASSKTGRSYNEQFF | TGTGCCAGCAGCAAAACAGGGCGCTCCTACAATGAGCAGTTCTTC
- | TRBJ2-2 | TRBV21-1 | - | CAGSRTGFNTGELFF | TGTGCCGGCTCTCGGACAGGTTTTAACACCGGGGAGCTGTTTTTT
- | TRBJ2-5 | TRBV6-5 | - | CASGGGETQYF | TGTGCCAGCGGTGGAGGGGAGACCCAGTACTTC
TRBD1 | TRBJ2-7 | TRBV27 | - | CASSNRGFAYEQYF | TGTGCCAGCAGCAACAGGGGTTTTGCGTACGAGCAGTACTTC
- | TRBJ2-7 | TRBV29-1 | few | CSVDDGRIHEQYF | TGCAGCGTTGATGACGGACGAATCCACGAGCAGTACTTC
- | TRBJ2-1 | TRBV12-1 | - | CASSFLCPVLAGGPFWNEQFF | TGTGCCAGCAGCTTTCTGTGTCCCGTACTAGCGGGAGGGCCATTTTGGAATGAGCAGTTCTTC
- | TRBJ1-2 | TRBV10-3 | - | CAISSPPDSGYTF | TGTGCCATCAGTTCTCCTCCGGACTCTGGCTACACCTTC
- | TRBJ1-6 | TRBV6-5 | few | CASSYADGEHSPLHF | TGTGCCAGCAGTTACGCGGACGGGGAGCACTCACCCCTCCACTTT
- | TRBJ2-3 | TRBV6-1 | once | CASSEGGTADTQYF | TGTGCCAGCAGTGAAGGGGGGACGGCGGATACGCAGTATTTT
- | TRBJ1-6 | TRBV15 | - | CATSREQGGYSPLHF | TGTGCCACCAGCAGAGAACAGGGCGGGTATTCACCCCTCCACTTT
- | TRBJ2-5 | TRBV7-9 | - | CASSLARLARYQETQYF | TGTGCCAGCAGCTTAGCGAGGCTAGCGAGGTACCAAGAGACCCAGTACTTC
- | TRBJ2-1 | TRBV4-1 | - | CASSQEAVRGSYNEQFF | TGCGCCAGCAGCCAAGAGGCGGTACGGGGCTCCTACAATGAGCAGTTCTTC
- | TRBJ2-4 | TRBV7-9 | - | CASSPVLAKNIQYF | TGTGCCAGCAGCCCCGTCCTAGCCAAAAACATTCAGTACTTC
- | TRBJ2-7 | TRBV7-9 | - | CASSQGSETYEQYF | TGTGCCAGCAGCCAGGGGAGCGAGACCTACGAGCAGTACTTC
TRBD2 | TRBJ2-7 | TRBV18 | - | CASSQYPTSVSTYEQYF | TGTGCCAGCTCCCAATACCCGACTAGCGTCTCGACCTACGAGCAGTACTTC
- | TRBJ2-1 | TRBV4-2 | - | CASSQEAAAPSHEQFF | TGTGCCAGCAGCCAAGAGGCAGCGGCCCCCTCCCATGAGCAGTTCTTC
TRBD1 | TRBJ2-2 | TRBV29-1 | - | CSVSIPDRDTGELFF | TGCAGCGTTTCCATCCCGGACAGGGACACCGGGGAGCTGTTTTTT
TRBD1 | TRBJ1-2 | TRBV30 | - | CAWSLTGDYGYTF | TGTGCCTGGAGTCTGACAGGGGACTATGGCTACACCTTC
- | TRBJ2-2 | TRBV13 | - | CASAMSYTGELFF | TGTGCCAGCGCCATGTCGTACACCGGGGAGCTGTTTTTT
- | TRBJ2-1 | TRBV4-1 | - | CASSQGLIGLNEQFF | TGCGCCAGCAGCCAGGGACTCATTGGTTTAAATGAGCAGTTCTTC
- | TRBJ2-7 | TRBV7-6 | - | CASSLGRARSYEQYF | TGTGCCAGCAGCTTAGGGAGGGCCCGCTCCTACGAGCAGTACTTC
- | TRBJ2-5 | TRBV27 | - | CASSLIADNQETQYF | TGTGCCAGCAGTTTAATCGCGGATAACCAAGAGACCCAGTACTTC
- | TRBJ2-5 | TRBV7-6 | - | CASSLGRNLRETQYF | TGTGCCAGCAGCTTAGGTCGCAACTTAAGGGAGACCCAGTACTTC
- | TRBJ1-2 | TRBV7-9 | - | CASSPPATGIYGYTF | TGTGCCAGCAGCCCCCCCGCGACAGGAATCTATGGCTACACCTTC
TRBD1 | TRBJ1-2 | TRBV9 | - | CASSVAQGAYGYTF | TGTGCCAGCAGCGTAGCGCAGGGGGCCTATGGCTACACCTTC
- | TRBJ2-2 | TRBV7-2 | - | CASSSDPAPLGGELFF | TGTGCCAGCAGCTCCGATCCGGCCCCCTTGGGCGGGGAGCTGTTTTTT
TRBD1 | TRBJ2-7 | TRBV13 | - | CASSPAGTGGYEQYF | TGTGCCAGCAGCCCGGCCGGGACAGGGGGCTACGAGCAGTACTTC
- | TRBJ1-5 | TRBV6-5 | - | CASSHIRGQPQHF | TGTGCCAGCAGCCACATTCGGGGTCAGCCCCAGCATTTT
TRBD1 | TRBJ1-6 | TRBV7-2 | - | CASSWTGGVMVALHF | TGTGCCAGCAGCTGGACAGGGGGCGTAATGGTGGCCCTCCACTTT
- | TRBJ2-7 | TRBV9 | - | CASSVGGTTYEQYF | TGTGCCAGCAGCGTAGGCGGGACGACCTACGAGCAGTACTTC
- | TRBJ1-1 | TRBV6-5 | - | CARKGRGTTEAFF | TGTGCCAGAAAGGGTAGGGGAACCACTGAAGCTTTCTTT
- | TRBJ1-2 | TRBV18 | few | CASSPGGGGYGYTF | TGTGCCAGCTCACCCGGGGGGGGTGGCTATGGCTACACCTTC
- | TRBJ2-5 | TRBV4-1 | - | CASSLDWEETQYF | TGCGCCAGCAGCCTGGACTGGGAAGAGACCCAGTACTTC
- | TRBJ2-1 | TRBV12-1 | - | CASSFGTSGGYNEQFF | TGTGCCAGCAGCTTTGGGACTAGCGGGGGATACAATGAGCAGTTCTTC
- | TRBJ1-1 | TRBV27 | - | CASSWGPQNTEAFF | TGTGCCAGCAGTTGGGGGCCCCAGAACACTGAAGCTTTCTTT
- | TRBJ1-2 | TRBV5-4 | - | CASDNGDGYTF | TGTGCCAGCGACAATGGGGATGGCTACACCTTC
TRBD2 | TRBJ2-1 | TRBV19 | - | CASSMVAGSYNEQFF | TGTGCCAGTAGTATGGTAGCGGGATCCTACAATGAGCAGTTCTTC
TRBD2 | TRBJ2-1 | TRBV4-3 | once | CASSQDPPLAEGNNEQFF | TGCGCCAGCAGCCAAGATCCTCCCCTAGCGGAAGGAAACAATGAGCAGTTCTTC
TRBD1 | TRBJ2-3 | TRBV7-3 | - | CASSSGQGADTQYF | TGTGCCAGCAGCTCGGGACAGGGTGCAGATACGCAGTATTTT
TRBD1 | TRBJ1-1 | TRBV7-9 | few | CASLGTENTEAFF | TGTGCCAGCTTGGGGACAGAAAACACTGAAGCTTTCTTT
TRBD1 | TRBJ2-1 | TRBV7-9 | - | CASSEGRDRVKDEQFF | TGTGCCAGCAGCGAAGGTCGGGACAGGGTTAAGGATGAGCAGTTCTTC
TRBD2 | TRBJ2-7 | TRBV9 | - | CASSLAGGYEQYF | TGTGCCAGCAGCCTAGCGGGAGGGTACGAGCAGTACTTC
TRBD1 | TRBJ1-3 | TRBV4-3 | - | CASSQDVEGADGNTIYF | TGCGCCAGCAGCCAAGATGTGGAGGGGGCTGATGGAAACACCATATATTTT
- | TRBJ1-1 | TRBV27 | - | CASSLRDGGTEAFF | TGTGCCAGCAGCCTCCGGGACGGGGGAACTGAAGCTTTCTTT